This T cell receptor beta chain was profiled in a study of cytomegalovirus exposure and HLA in healthy donors (dated by TCRdb to the late 2010s). Study-wide context: According to a later analysis, the roughly 130 validation repertoires were produced on the same platform as the 600 to 850 repertoires of the first cohort. The study aimed to test whether signatures of past pathogen exposure could be identified by cataloging public T cell receptors. To predict cytomegalovirus infection status, the study brought together high-throughput TCR immunosequencing, statistical association of individual TCRs with disease status, and machine learning. In addition to the first cohort of about 650 subjects, a separate validation cohort of 120 different subjects was used. Overall study outcomes, separate from this receptor: A later analysis had no HLA typing for the validation cohort, so co-occurrence there was scored across all 110 or so repertoires. The classifier was reported to diagnose cytomegalovirus status with high specificity and sensitivity in both the original cohort and the validation cohort. Of the cluster scores, approximately 95% were above 0 in a later analysis, which found that TCRs clustered in the first cohort also tended to co-occur in the 120 validation repertoires. It was suggested by the authors that the approach could potentially be generalized to other disease states and immunological phenotypes. Three of the identified cytomegalovirus-associated TCR beta chains were confirmed in vitro to be specific for cytomegalovirus antigens. While some public TCRs were present in many individuals, most TCR sequences turned up only very rarely across donors. In the study, 164 TCR beta chains were listed as associated with cytomegalovirus.

The library came from the immunoSEQ multiplex PCR assay. The authors' pipeline ran thus. A statistical classification framework was developed to diagnose cytomegalovirus status using the catalog of TCR beta chain sequences. TCRdb limited this immuneACCESS table to in-frame rearrangements with V and J called. A share of clones is missing; checked studies link under half to unresolved V genes, and the rest is unexplained. Clone size and V and J calls were adopted from that table, with D and trimming inferred from the DNA. Recorded for this sample are around 150,000 clones; approximately 96% of them occurred a single time. The ten most abundant clones make up about 0.94% of the sample. The donors belonged to the validation cohort of over a hundred subjects, which was separate from the roughly 700-subject first cohort. V loses 0 bases of germline sequence and J loses 1 base, and the interval between the two ends is 3 bases. The CDR3 spans 13 residues, from the cysteine through the phenylalanine. The read is trimmed to its CDR3 DNA, 39 bases read in frame from base 1. Reading the germline V gene gives CDR1 KGHSH and CDR2 LQKENI.

A word on this clone: Which antigen it targets is not known. No base quality information exists; no much larger clone differs at one position.

The sequence came from a woman aged 18-29 years in good health and CMV-seronegative. The chain links TRBV18 with TRBJ1-1; a confident D gene designation cannot be given. The sample was PBMCs. CDR3 region: CASSPPQNTEAFF. In nucleotide form, the sequence is TGTGCCAGCTCACCACCACAGAACACTGAAGCTTTCTTT.